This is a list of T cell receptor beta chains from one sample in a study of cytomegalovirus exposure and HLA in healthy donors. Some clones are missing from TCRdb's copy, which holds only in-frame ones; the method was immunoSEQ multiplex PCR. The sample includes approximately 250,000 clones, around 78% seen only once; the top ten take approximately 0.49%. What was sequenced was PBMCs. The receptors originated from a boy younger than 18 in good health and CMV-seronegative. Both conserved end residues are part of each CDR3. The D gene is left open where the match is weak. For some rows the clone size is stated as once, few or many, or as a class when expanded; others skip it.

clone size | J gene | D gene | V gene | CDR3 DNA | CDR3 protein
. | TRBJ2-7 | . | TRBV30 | TGTGCCTGGAGCGACACAAGACCGGTCGAATCCTACGAGCAGTACTTC | CAWSDTRPVESYEQYF
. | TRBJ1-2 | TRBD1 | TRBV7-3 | TGTGCCAGCAGCTTAACCTTCGGGACAGGGGGCGGTCTAAACACCTTC | CASSLTFGTGGGLNTF
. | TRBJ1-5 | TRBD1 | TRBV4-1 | TGCGCCAGCAGCCAGACGGGACAGGCCAAAAATCAGCCCCAGCATTTT | CASSQTGQAKNQPQHF
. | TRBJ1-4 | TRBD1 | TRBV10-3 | TGTGCCATCAGTCCCCAGACAGGGGAGGGGGAAAAACTGTTTTTT | CAISPQTGEGEKLFF
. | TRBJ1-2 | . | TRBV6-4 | TGTGCCAGCAGCCCCAGGGTTGGAGTACACTATGGCTACACCTTC | CASSPRVGVHYGYTF
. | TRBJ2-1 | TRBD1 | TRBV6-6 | TGTGCCAGCGTAGACAGGGCCTACAATGAGCAGTTCTTC | CASVDRAYNEQFF
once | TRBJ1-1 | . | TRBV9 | TGTGCCAGCAGCCCACCAAGGGAATGGGAGACTGAAGCTTTCTTT | CASSPPREWETEAFF
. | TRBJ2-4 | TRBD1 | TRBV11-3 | TGTGCCAGCAGCTTATTAGGGGGCAGGGAGAGGGCGAGAGACATTCAGTACTTC | CASSLLGGRERARDIQYF
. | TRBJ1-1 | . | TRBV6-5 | TGTGCCAGCAGTTACTCGAGGGGAGGGGGGACTGAAGCTTTCTTT | CASSYSRGGGTEAFF
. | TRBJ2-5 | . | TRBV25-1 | TGTGCCAGCAGTTTCGATCGCTATGAGACCCAGTACTTC | CASSFDRYETQYF
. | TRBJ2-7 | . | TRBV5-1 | TGCGCCAGCAGCTTGGCCGCTAGCGCTACCTACGAGCAGTACTTC | CASSLAASATYEQYF
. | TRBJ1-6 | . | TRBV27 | TGTGCCACGGGCCCGGACATCTATAATTCACCCCTCCACTTT | CATGPDIYNSPLHF
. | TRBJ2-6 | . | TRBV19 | TGTGCCAGTAGTAATCTCTCTGGGGCCAACGTCCTGACTTTC | CASSNLSGANVLTF
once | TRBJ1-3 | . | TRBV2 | TGTGCCAGCTCCGTGGAGGTAGTCAGGTCTGGAAACACCATATATTTT | CASSVEVVRSGNTIYF
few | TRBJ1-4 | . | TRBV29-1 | TGCAGCGTTTTAGGGAGGGATGAAAAACTGTTTTTT | CSVLGRDEKLFF
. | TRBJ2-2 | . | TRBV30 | TGTGCCTGGGGGCTAACCAGTAACACCGGGGAGCTGTTTTTT | CAWGLTSNTGELFF
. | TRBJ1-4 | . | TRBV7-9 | TGTGCCAGCAGCTCGACAGGCGCAACTAATGAAAAACTGTTTTTT | CASSSTGATNEKLFF
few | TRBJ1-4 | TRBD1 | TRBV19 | TGTGCCAGTAGGACCGCCGGGACAGAAATTGATGAAAAACTGTTTTTT | CASRTAGTEIDEKLFF
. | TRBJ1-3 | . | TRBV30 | TGTGCCTGGATATCGGGGACTGGAAACACCATATATTTT | CAWISGTGNTIYF
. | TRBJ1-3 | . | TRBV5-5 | TGTGCCAGCAGCCTCGATTCGGTTTACTCTGGAAACACCATATATTTT | CASSLDSVYSGNTIYF
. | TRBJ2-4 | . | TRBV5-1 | TGCGCCAGCAGCTTGGCGGCGGCAAACATTCGGATTCAGTACTTC | CASSLAAANIRIQYF
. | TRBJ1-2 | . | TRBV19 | TGTGCCAGTAGTACAGGGGCAGCCGTTGACTACACCTTC | CASSTGAAVDYTF
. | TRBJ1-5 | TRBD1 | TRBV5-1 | TGCGCCAGCAGCTTGGGAGGGACAGGGGGATCCGGTCAGCCCCAGCATTTT | CASSLGGTGGSGQPQHF
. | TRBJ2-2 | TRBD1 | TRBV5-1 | TGCGCCACCACTAGGTCTACAGGGGGGAACACCGGGGAGCTGTTTTTT | CATTRSTGGNTGELFF
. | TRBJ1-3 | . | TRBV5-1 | TGCGCCAGCAGCGCCGGGACAAGCGGAAACACCATATATTTT | CASSAGTSGNTIYF
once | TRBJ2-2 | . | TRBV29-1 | TGCAGCGTTCTTTGGGCGTCCCAGGGTCGGGACACCGGGGAGCTGTTTTTT | CSVLWASQGRDTGELFF
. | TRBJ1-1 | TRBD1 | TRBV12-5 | TGTGCTAGTGGGAAGTTAGGACAGGGCAATGTCTACACTGAAGCTTTCTTT | CASGKLGQGNVYTEAFF
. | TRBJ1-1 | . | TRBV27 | TGTGCCAGCTCAACGACAGTTAACACTGAAGCTTTCTTT | CASSTTVNTEAFF
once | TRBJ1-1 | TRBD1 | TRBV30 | TGTGCCTGGAGTGGGATCGGGGACAGGGTAAACACTGAAGCTTTCTTT | CAWSGIGDRVNTEAFF
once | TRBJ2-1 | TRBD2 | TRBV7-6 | TGTGCCAGCAGCCCCTTTGCGGGGGGGCCGAGTAATGAGCAGTTCTTC | CASSPFAGGPSNEQFF
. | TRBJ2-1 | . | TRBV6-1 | TGTGCCAGCAGTCCGTCCGGAGGGTATGAGCAGTTCTTC | CASSPSGGYEQFF
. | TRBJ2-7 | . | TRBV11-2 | TGTGCCAGCAGCTTCCGCGAACTCTACGAGCAGTACTTC | CASSFRELYEQYF
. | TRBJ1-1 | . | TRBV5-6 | TGTGCCAGCAGCTTTGGACAATATACTGAAGCTTTCTTT | CASSFGQYTEAFF
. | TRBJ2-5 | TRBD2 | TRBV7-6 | TGTGCCAGCAGCTCTCTAGCGGGAGAAGCATTGTACCAAGAGACCCAGTACTTC | CASSSLAGEALYQETQYF
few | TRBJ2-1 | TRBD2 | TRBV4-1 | TGCGCCAGCAGCCTCGGACTAGCGGGAGGGAGCTCCTACAATGAGCAGTTCTTC | CASSLGLAGGSSYNEQFF
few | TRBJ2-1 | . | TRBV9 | TGTGCCAGCAGCGTAGGAACTAACACTTACAATGAGCAGTTCTTC | CASSVGTNTYNEQFF
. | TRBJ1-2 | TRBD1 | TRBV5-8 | TGTGCCAGCAGCTTGAGGTTTGGGACAGGGAAGGGCGGCACCTTC | CASSLRFGTGKGGTF
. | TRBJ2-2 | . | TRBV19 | TGTGCCAGTAGTATGATGGGTCCTAAGGCAGGAGGGGAGCTGTTTTTT | CASSMMGPKAGGELFF
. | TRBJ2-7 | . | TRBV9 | TGTGCCAGCAGCTCTGGACAGGGAGGGTACGAGCAGTACTTC | CASSSGQGGYEQYF
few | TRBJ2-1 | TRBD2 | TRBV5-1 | TGCGCCAGCAGCGATGGGACTAGCTACTACAATGAGCAGTTCTTC | CASSDGTSYYNEQFF
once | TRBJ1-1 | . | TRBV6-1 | TGTGCCAGCAGTGTCCACAGGAGTAACATGAACACTGAAGCTTTCTTT | CASSVHRSNMNTEAFF
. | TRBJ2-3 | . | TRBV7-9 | TGTGCCAGCAGCTTCGGCGGGGGCCGAGATACGCAGTATTTT | CASSFGGGRDTQYF
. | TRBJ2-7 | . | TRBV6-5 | TGTGCCAGCAGCCGCGACACGAAGGCCTACGAGCAGTACTTC | CASSRDTKAYEQYF
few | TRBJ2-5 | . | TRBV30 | TGTGCCTGGGTGGGGGGGGGCGATATCCAAGAGACCCAGTACTTC | CAWVGGGDIQETQYF
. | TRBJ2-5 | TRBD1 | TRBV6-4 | TGTGCCAGCAGTGCGGACAGGGCCCAAGAGACCCAGTACTTC | CASSADRAQETQYF
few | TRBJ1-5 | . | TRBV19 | TGTGCCAGTAGCGAGAACAGGGAAAATCAGCCCCAGCATTTT | CASSENRENQPQHF
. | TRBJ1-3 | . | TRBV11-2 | TGTGCCAGCAGACGGGGGGGCAGCACTGTCGGTGGAAACACCATATATTTT | CASRRGGSTVGGNTIYF
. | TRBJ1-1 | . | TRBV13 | TGTGCCAGCAGCTTAGGCCTGGCAGCCAGGGCTGAAGCTTTCTTT | CASSLGLAARAEAFF
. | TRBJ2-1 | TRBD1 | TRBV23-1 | TGCGCCAGCAGTCCCGGGACAGGCGCTCTTCAGTTCTTC | CASSPGTGALQFF
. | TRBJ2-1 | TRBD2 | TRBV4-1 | TGCGCCAGCAGCCAAGTTTACGGGGGGGTAGGGGGTGAGCAGTTCTTC | CASSQVYGGVGGEQFF
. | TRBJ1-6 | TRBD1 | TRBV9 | TGTGCCAGCAGCGAGACAGGGGGAAGGTCCTATAATTCACCCCTCCACTTT | CASSETGGRSYNSPLHF
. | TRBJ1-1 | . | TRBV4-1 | TGCGCCAGCAGCCAAGGGGCCCAAAACACTGAAGCTTTCTTT | CASSQGAQNTEAFF
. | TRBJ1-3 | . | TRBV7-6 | TGTGCCAGCAGCTCTGAGGGAAACACCATATATTTT | CASSSEGNTIYF
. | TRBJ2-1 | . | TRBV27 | TGTGCCAGCAGTTCGGACAGCAACCTTTACAATGAGCAGTTCTTC | CASSSDSNLYNEQFF
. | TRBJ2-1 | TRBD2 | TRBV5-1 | TGCGCCAGCAGCTTTCGGCGGGGGGGTTCCTACAATGAGCAGTTCTTC | CASSFRRGGSYNEQFF
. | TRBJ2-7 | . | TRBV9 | TGTGCCAGCAACGAGGGACACGCCTACGAGCAGTACTTC | CASNEGHAYEQYF
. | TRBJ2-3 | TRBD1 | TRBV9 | TGTGCCAGCAACATTCACAGGGGGCGGGTTAGCACAGATACGCAGTATTTT | CASNIHRGRVSTDTQYF
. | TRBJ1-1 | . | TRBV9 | TGTGCCAGCAGCCCCCGAGACAGGACCTTTAACACTGAAGCTTTCTTT | CASSPRDRTFNTEAFF
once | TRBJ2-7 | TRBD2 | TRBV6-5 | TGTGCCAGCGGGGTGTTACTAGCGGGTCCCATCGAGCAGTACTTC | CASGVLLAGPIEQYF